The sequence of this T cell receptor (beta chain) was determined in a study of T cell responses to AZD1222 COVID-19 vaccine. Study results and limitations: Sampled repertoires all dated from after the peak T cell response. Rises in breadth and depth of Spike-specific TCRs came after two AZD1222 doses. Mostly white British, mostly female donors; authors suggested clonal diversity may be underestimated.

This clone was seen a few times. Antigen specificity is unknown. Data came from immunoSEQ multiplex PCR; TCRdb stores just in-frame clones and leaves some out. The repertoire holds approximately 96,000 clones, around 83% seen once, with 5.6% in the top ten. Sample: peripheral blood, taken 28 days after the second AZD1222 dose. This clonotype originated in an adult who received the AZD1222 COVID-19 vaccine.

CDR3 nucleotides: TGTGCCAGCAGCTTGGGGGGCGGGGTCACAGATACGCAGTATTTT. Translated, it gives CASSLGGGVTDTQYF. The chain links TRBV5-6 to TRBJ2-3; a weak D match, TRBD2 (6 bases). The germline CDR1 and CDR2 sequences are SGHDT and YYEEEE. V was cut by 0 bases and J by 2 bases, with 10 bases left in between. The CDR3 extends over 15 amino acids. The full variable domain, with the rest looked up from reference TRBV5-6 and TRBJ2-3, is DAGVTQSPTHLIKTRGQQVTLRCSPKSGHDTVSWYQQALGQGPQFIFQYYEEEERQRGNFPDRFSGHQFPNYSSELNVNALLLGDSALYLCASSLGGGVTDTQYFGPGTRLTVL.